Following are 22 T cell receptor beta chains from one sample sequenced in a study of shared clonotypes between healthy human individuals. Positively selected for CCR7, the CD45RO-negative cells used as naive CD8 cells excluded terminally differentiated effector memory CD45RA+ cells. Assay used: immunoSEQ multiplex PCR; TCRdb lists only in-frame clones, some missing. The sample consists of 1.5 million to 2.5 million clones, approximately 95% of them appearing once. The sample comprised naive CD8+ T cells sorted from blood. The receptors were sampled from a man between 18 and 35 years old in good health.

The chain combines TRBV13 with TRBJ2-2; D may be TRBD1 or TRBD2 (5 bases each). Deletions cut 4 bases from V and 3 bases from J, with 15 bases between. CDR3 length: 16 amino acids. Germline assignment: CDR1 PRHDT and CDR2 FYEKMQ (reference sequence). The CDR3 loop is CASSSPRRTHTGELFF. In DNA, the CDR3 is TGTGCCAGCAGCTCACCCAGGAGGACACACACCGGGGAGCTGTTTTTT.

The chain has TRBV19 and TRBJ1-2; TRBD1 agrees at 9 bases. The CDR3 covers 13 residues. Trimming took 2 bases from V and 6 from J; bases not matched to a gene: 1. Germline CDR1 and CDR2: LNHDA and SQIVND (reference sequence). CDR3 protein: CASSITGGDGYTF. The CDR3, as DNA: TGTGCCAGTAGTATAACAGGGGGCGATGGCTACACCTTC.

This sequence joins TRBV2 and TRBJ2-1, with D unclear. Germline-derived CDR1 and CDR2 are SNHLY and FYNNEI. CDR3 length: 16 amino acids. Trimming took off 2 bases at V and 4 bases at J, with 15 bases between the two ends. The CDR3 DNA reads TGTGCCAGCAGTGAATTTCCGGGTTCGGAGTACAATGAGCAGTTCTTC. Translation: CASSEFPGSEYNEQFF.

The CDR3 region has the DNA TGTGCCACCAGCAGACCTTTAGCGGGTGCTAATGAGCAGTTCTTC. Translating gives CATSRPLAGANEQFF. The chain links TRBV15 to TRBJ2-1, with TRBD2 matching over 7 bases. Germline-derived CDR1 and CDR2 are LNHNV and YYDKDF (reference sequence). Unmatched junction bases numbered 8, after V lost 2 bases and J lost 7 bases. CDR3 length equals 15 residues.

V is TRBV28 and J is TRBJ2-7, with D perhaps matching TRBD1 or TRBD2 (5 bases each). CDR3 length: 15 amino acids. Germline-derived CDR1 and CDR2 are MDHEN and SYDVKM. Trimming removed 5 bases from V and 0 bases from J, with 14 bases in between. The CDR3 bases are TGTGCCAGCAGTACCCCGCCAGGGAGCTCCTACGAGCAGTACTTC. Translated: CASSTPPGSSYEQYF.

The V gene is TRBV27, the J gene TRBJ2-3; D remains ambiguous. Trimming stripped 7 bases from V and 1 base from J, with 12 bases between. This CDR3 has 14 amino acids. Germline V gene data show CDR1 as MNHEY and CDR2 as SMNVEV (reference sequence). The CDR3 loop reads CASTDPWGTDTQYF. The CDR3 DNA follows: TGTGCCAGCACCGACCCCTGGGGCACAGATACGCAGTATTTT.

This clone was found once. The CDR3 bases are TGTGCCAGCAGCTTAGATGGGCGGGGGGCGCGGCGAGGCTACACCTTC. It yields the protein CASSLDGRGARRGYTF. The chain uses TRBV11-2 and TRBJ1-2; possibly TRBD1 for D (6 bases). Trimming removed 0 bases at V and 8 bases at J, with 19 bases between. The CDR3 loop spans 16 amino acids. The V gene's germline CDR1 is SGHAT and CDR2 FQNNGV.

The chain joins TRBV29-1 to TRBJ1-1; D might be TRBD1 (5 bases). Germline lookup yields CDR1 SQVTM and CDR2 ANQGSEA. Trimming cost V 5 bases and J 1 base, with 8 bases left between them. The CDR3 totals 12 residues. The chain's CDR3 is CSVPQENTEAFF. CDR3 nucleotides: TGCAGCGTTCCACAGGAGAACACTGAAGCTTTCTTT.

The chain has TRBV4-1 and TRBJ2-2; 10 bases agree with TRBD2. This CDR3 is built from 18 residues. CDR1 and CDR2 (germline): MGHRA, YSYEKL. The junction had 11 bases not matched to a gene; V was cut back by 3 bases and J by 4 bases. The CDR3 DNA follows: TGCGCCAGCAGCCAGGTTAAGGTAGCGGGGGGTACCACCGGGGAGCTGTTTTTT. Protein sequence: CASSQVKVAGGTTGELFF.

The J gene is TRBJ1-1, the V gene TRBV27, with D possibly being TRBD1 (6 bases). CDR1 and CDR2 from the germline V gene are MNHEY and SMNVEV (reference sequence). This CDR3 is 15 amino acids long. V gave up 5 bases and J gave up 2 bases, with 15 bases separating them. The CDR3 region has the DNA TGTGCCAGCAGTACTCGGACAGCGCCCAACACTGAAGCTTTCTTT. Translation: CASSTRTAPNTEAFF.

The rearrangement uses TRBV4-3 and TRBJ2-7; D not certain. From germline, CDR1 is LGHNA and CDR2 YSLEER. The ends were cut back, 3 bases at V and 5 bases at J, with 5 bases in the middle. This CDR3 is 11 amino acids long. CDR3 coding DNA: TGCGCCAGCAGCCATTTCGACGAGCAGTACTTC. Translating gives CASSHFDEQYF.

The table lists this clone with a count of one. The chain couples TRBV14 to TRBJ1-3; D perhaps matches TRBD1 (5 bases). The V end was cut by 4 bases, the J end by 0 bases, with 10 bases between. This CDR3 has 15 residues. Per germline, CDR1 SGHDN and CDR2 FVKESK. The CDR3, as DNA: TGTGCCAGCAGCCTGACAGTTCGCTCTGGAAACACCATATATTTT. Its protein is CASSLTVRSGNTIYF.

With regard to this clone: This sample includes further DNA sequences coding for the same CDR3. This rearrangement joins TRBV27 to TRBJ2-7; D possibly corresponds to TRBD2 (5 bases). CDR3 length equals 13 residues. Trimming took 4 bases from V and 1 from J, leaving 8 bases between them. Germline loops: CDR1 MNHEY, CDR2 SMNVEV (reference sequence). This chain's CDR3 is CASSSRDSYEQYF. Written as DNA, the CDR3 is TGTGCCAGCAGTTCTCGGGATTCCTACGAGCAGTACTTC.

The chain combines TRBV29-1 with TRBJ1-2; no reliable D call. V dropped 2 bases and J dropped 4 bases, with 14 bases sitting between them. This CDR3 comprises 14 residues. Germline CDR1 SQVTM, CDR2 ANQGSEA. The CDR3 spells CSVEFPDPGYGYTF. The CDR3 DNA follows: TGCAGCGTTGAATTCCCCGACCCGGGCTATGGCTACACCTTC. Full variable domain (missing parts from reference TRBV29-1 and TRBJ1-2): SAVISQKPSRDICQRGTSLTIQCQVDSQVTMMFWYRQQPGQSLTLIATANQGSEATYESGFVIDKFPISRPNLTFSTLTVSNMSPEDSSIYLCSVEFPDPGYGYTFGSGTRLTVV.

The V and J genes are TRBV28 and TRBJ2-7; TRBD1 matches at 7 bases. The CDR3 is made up of 14 amino acids. The V and J ends lost 7 bases and 1 base, in that order; junction bases with no gene match: 7. CDR1 is MDHEN, CDR2 SYDVKM, per germline. CDR3: CASNLQGESYEQYF. DNA of the CDR3: TGTGCCAGCAATCTTCAGGGGGAGTCCTACGAGCAGTACTTC.

This chain connects TRBV28 to TRBJ2-7; 7 nucleotides line up with TRBD2. CDR3 length: 13 residues. With 6 bases clipped from V and 3 bases from J, the junction kept 5 bases outside the gene matches. Germline V CDR1 and CDR2: MDHEN, SYDVKM. Here the CDR3 reads CASSVQRGYEQYF. The CDR3 coding sequence is TGTGCCAGCAGCGTCCAGCGGGGCTACGAGCAGTACTTC.

As DNA, the CDR3 is TGTGCCAGCAGCCGACCCCAAACGACGCGGCAGTTCTTC. Amino acid sequence: CASSRPQTTRQFF. The chain recombines TRBV6-5 with TRBJ2-1; D uncertain. This CDR3 contains 13 residues. The germline V gene has CDR1 MNHEY and CDR2 SVGAGI. V dropped 6 bases and J dropped 12 bases, with 18 bases sitting between them.

This chain joins TRBV5-1 and TRBJ2-5; a weak D match, TRBD2 (5 bases). Trimming removed 4 bases at V and 3 bases at J, with 16 bases between. Germline CDR1 reads SGHRS; CDR2 reads YFSETQ. The CDR3 extends over 15 amino acids. CDR3 in DNA: TGCGCCAGCAGCGACGGGATTTTGGCGAAAGAGACCCAGTACTTC. Translating gives CASSDGILAKETQYF.

Concerning this clone: A much larger clone lies a single base off, so this may be a read error. The same CDR3 also results from other DNA sequences found in this sample. The V call is TRBV5-4, the J call TRBJ1-1; D not certain. The CDR3 is made up of 12 amino acids. Between the trimmed V and J ends, which lost 4 bases and 1 base, there was a span of 5 bases. CDR1 and CDR2 from the germline V gene are SGHNT and YYREEE (reference sequence). The CDR3 DNA sequence: TGTGCCAGCAGCGAGGGGAACACTGAAGCTTTCTTT. Residues: CASSEGNTEAFF.

This chain joins TRBV29-1 and TRBJ2-1; D might be TRBD1 (6 bases). Germline V CDR1 and CDR2: SQVTM, ANQGSEA. V was trimmed by 3 bases and J by 13 bases, leaving 16 bases between them. The CDR3 runs 12 residues. CDR3: CSVEVQGTLQFF. The CDR3 DNA is TGCAGCGTTGAGGTGCAGGGGACCCTACAGTTCTTC.

The chain recombines TRBV27 with TRBJ2-5; 7 bases align to TRBD1. The germline CDR1 and CDR2 sequences are MNHEY and SMNVEV (reference sequence). CDR3 length equals 15 residues. The junction had 6 bases not matched to a gene; V was cut back by 4 bases and J by 1 base. The CDR3 reads CASSSYYRGQETQYF. The CDR3 nucleotides are TGTGCCAGCAGTTCCTACTACAGGGGCCAAGAGACCCAGTACTTC.

V is TRBV9 and J is TRBJ1-2; unclear D gene. The CDR3 contains 14 residues. The V gene lost 1 base and the J gene lost 5 bases, with 12 bases spanning the gap. The germline gives CDR1 SGDLS, CDR2 YYNGEE. CDR3 DNA sequence: TGTGCCAGCAGCGTAAACCTACGCCCTTATGGCTACACCTTC. Translated, it gives CASSVNLRPYGYTF.